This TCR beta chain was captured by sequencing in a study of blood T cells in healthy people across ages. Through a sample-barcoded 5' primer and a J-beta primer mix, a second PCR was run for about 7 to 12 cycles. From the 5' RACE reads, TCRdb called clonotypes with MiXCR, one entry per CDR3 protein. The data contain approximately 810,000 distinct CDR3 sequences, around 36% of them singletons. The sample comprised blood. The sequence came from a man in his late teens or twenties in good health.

CDR3 in DNA: TGCGCCAGCGGGCTAGCGGGGGCCGCAGATACGCAGTATTTT. As protein: CASGLAGAADTQYF. The J gene is TRBJ2-3, the V gene TRBV4-3; TRBD2 matches 10 bases. V trimming: 8 bases; J trimming: 4 bases; junction bases outside the gene matches: 6. CDR3 length equals 14 residues. Per germline, CDR1 LGHNA and CDR2 YSLEER.